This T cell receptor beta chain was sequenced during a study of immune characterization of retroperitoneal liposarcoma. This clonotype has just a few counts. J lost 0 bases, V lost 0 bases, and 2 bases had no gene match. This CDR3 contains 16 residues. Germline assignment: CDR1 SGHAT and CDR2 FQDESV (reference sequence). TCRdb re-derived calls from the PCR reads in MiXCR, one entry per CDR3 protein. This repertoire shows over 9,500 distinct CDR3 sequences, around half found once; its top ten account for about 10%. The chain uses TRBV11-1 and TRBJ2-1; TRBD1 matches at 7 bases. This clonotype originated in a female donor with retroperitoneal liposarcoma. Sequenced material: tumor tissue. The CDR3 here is CASSLAGTVSYNEQFF. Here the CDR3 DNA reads TGTGCCAGCAGCTTAGCGGGGACAGTCTCCTACAATGAGCAGTTCTTC.